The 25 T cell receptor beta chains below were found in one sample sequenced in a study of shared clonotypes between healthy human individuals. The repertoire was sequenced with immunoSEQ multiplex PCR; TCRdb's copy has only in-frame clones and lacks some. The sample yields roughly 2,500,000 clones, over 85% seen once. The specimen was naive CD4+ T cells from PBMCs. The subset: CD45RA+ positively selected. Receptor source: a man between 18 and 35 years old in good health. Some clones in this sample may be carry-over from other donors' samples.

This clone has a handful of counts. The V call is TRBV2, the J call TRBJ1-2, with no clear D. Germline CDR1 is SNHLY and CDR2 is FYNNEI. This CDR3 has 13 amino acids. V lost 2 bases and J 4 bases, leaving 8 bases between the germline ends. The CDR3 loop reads CASSELGSYGYTF. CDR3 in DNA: TGTGCCAGCAGTGAACTGGGTAGCTATGGCTACACCTTC.

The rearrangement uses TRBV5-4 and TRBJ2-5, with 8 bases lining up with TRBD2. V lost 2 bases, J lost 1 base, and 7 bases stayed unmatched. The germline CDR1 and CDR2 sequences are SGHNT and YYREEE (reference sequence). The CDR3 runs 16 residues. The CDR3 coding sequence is TGTGCCAGCAGCTTTATGACTAGCGCCCGCCAAGAGACCCAGTACTTC. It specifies CASSFMTSARQETQYF.

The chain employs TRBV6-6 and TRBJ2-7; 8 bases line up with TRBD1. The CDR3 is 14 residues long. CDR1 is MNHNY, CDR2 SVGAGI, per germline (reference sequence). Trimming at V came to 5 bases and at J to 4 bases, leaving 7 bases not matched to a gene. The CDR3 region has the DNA TGTGCCAGCAGTAACCGGGACAGGTTGTACGAGCAGTACTTC. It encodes CASSNRDRLYEQYF.

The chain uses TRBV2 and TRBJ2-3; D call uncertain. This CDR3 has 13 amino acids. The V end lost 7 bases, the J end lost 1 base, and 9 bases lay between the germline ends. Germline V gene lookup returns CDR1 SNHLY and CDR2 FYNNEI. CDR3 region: CASIRPGTDTQYF. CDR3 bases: TGTGCCAGCATTCGACCCGGCACAGATACGCAGTATTTT.

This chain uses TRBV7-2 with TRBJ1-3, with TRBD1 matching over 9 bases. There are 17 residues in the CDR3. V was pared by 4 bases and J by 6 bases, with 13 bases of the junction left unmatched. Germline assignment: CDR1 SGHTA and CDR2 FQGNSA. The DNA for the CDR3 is TGTGCCAGCAGCTACCATTACCGGGACAGGGCACCAAACACCATATATTTT. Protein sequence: CASSYHYRDRAPNTIYF.

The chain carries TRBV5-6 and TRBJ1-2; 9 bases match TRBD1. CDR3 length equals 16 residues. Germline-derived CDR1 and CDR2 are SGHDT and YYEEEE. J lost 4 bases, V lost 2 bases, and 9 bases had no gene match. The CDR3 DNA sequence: TGTGCCAGCAGCTTTACCGGGACAGGGCATCTCTATGGCTACACCTTC. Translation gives CASSFTGTGHLYGYTF.

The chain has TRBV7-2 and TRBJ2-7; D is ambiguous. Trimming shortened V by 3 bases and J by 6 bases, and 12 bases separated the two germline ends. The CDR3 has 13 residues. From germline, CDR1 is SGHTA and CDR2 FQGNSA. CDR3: CASSFAKVGEQYF. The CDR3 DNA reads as TGTGCCAGCAGCTTCGCGAAGGTCGGCGAGCAGTACTTC.

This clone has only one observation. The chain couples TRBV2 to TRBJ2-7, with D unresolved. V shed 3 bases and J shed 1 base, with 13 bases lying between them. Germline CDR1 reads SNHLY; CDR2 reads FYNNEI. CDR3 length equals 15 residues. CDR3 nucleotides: TGTGCCAGCAGTGAGCTGAGTCTTCGGTCCTACGAGCAGTACTTC. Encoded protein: CASSELSLRSYEQYF.

The CDR3 protein is CASSLTGGGTLPYGYTF. CDR3 sequence (DNA): TGTGCCAGCAGCTTAACCGGCGGTGGCACCCTTCCCTATGGCTACACCTTC. The chain carries TRBV7-3 and TRBJ1-2; D not certain. From germline, CDR1 is SGHTA and CDR2 FQGTGA. The V end was cut by 0 bases, the J end by 4 bases, with 18 bases between. This CDR3 comprises 17 residues.

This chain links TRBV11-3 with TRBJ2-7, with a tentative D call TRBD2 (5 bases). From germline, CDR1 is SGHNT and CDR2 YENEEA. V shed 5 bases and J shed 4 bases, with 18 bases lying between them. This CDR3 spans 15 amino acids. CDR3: CASSPGLHVPYEQYF. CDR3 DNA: TGTGCCAGCAGCCCCGGACTGCACGTTCCGTACGAGCAGTACTTC. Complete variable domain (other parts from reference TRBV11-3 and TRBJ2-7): EAGVVQSPRYKIIEKKQPVAFWCNPISGHNTLYWYLQNLGQGPELLIRYENEEAVDDSQLPKDRFSAERLKGVDSTLKIQPAELGDSAVYLCASSPGLHVPYEQYFGPGTRLTVT.

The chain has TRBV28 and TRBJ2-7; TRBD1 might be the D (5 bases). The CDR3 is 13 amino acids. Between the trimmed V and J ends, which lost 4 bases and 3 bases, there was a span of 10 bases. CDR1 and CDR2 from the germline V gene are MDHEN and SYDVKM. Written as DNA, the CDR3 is TGTGCCAGCAGTTCCCCAGGGAACTACGAGCAGTACTTC. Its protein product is CASSSPGNYEQYF.

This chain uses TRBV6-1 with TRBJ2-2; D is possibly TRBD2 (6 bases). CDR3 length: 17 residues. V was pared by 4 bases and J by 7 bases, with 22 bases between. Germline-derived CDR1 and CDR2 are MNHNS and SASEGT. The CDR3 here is CASSVISGTRLIGELFF. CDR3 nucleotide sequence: TGTGCCAGCAGTGTCATCTCCGGGACTCGCCTAATCGGGGAGCTGTTTTTT.

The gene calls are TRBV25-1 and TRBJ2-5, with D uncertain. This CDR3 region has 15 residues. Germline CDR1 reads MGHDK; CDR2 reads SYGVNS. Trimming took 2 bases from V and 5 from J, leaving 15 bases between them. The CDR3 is CASSENRASFETQYF. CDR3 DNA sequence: TGTGCCAGCAGTGAAAACAGAGCTAGTTTTGAGACCCAGTACTTC. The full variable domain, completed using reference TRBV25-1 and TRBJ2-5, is EADIYQTPRYLVIGTGKKITLECSQTMGHDKMYWYQQDPGMELHLIHYSYGVNSTEKGDLSSESTVSRIRTEHFPLTLESARPSHTSQYLCASSENRASFETQYFGPGTRLLVL.

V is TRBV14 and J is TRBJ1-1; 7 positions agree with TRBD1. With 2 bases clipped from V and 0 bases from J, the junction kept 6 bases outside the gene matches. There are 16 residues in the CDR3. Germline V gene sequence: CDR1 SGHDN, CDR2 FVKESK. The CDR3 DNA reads TGTGCCAGCAGCCAACGAACAGGGGCGATGAACACTGAAGCTTTCTTT. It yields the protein CASSQRTGAMNTEAFF.

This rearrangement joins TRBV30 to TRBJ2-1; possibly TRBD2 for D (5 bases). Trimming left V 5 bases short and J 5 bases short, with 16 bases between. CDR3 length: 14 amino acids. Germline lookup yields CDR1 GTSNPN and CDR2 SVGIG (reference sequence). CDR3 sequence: CAWCSGNPHNEQFF. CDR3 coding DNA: TGTGCCTGGTGCTCGGGGAATCCCCACAATGAGCAGTTCTTC.

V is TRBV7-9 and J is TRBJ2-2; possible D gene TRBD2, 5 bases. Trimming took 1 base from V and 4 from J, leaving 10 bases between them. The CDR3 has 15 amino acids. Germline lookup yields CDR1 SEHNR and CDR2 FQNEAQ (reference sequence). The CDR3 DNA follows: TGTGCCAGCAGCTTAGGGAGCGGATCCACCGGGGAGCTGTTTTTT. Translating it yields CASSLGSGSTGELFF. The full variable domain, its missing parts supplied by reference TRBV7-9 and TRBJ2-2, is DTGVSQNPRHKITKRGQNVTFRCDPISEHNRLYWYRQTLGQGPEFLTYFQNEAQLEKSRLLSDRFSAERPKGSFSTLEIQRTEQGDSAMYLCASSLGSGSTGELFFGEGSRLTVL.

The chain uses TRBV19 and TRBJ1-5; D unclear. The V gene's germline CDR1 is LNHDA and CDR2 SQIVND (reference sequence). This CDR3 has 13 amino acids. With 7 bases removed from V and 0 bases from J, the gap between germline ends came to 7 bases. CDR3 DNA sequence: TGTGCCAGTAATACATATAGCAATCAGCCCCAGCATTTT. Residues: CASNTYSNQPQHF.

This CDR3 is CSVYGTSGRYEQYF. Written as DNA, the CDR3 is TGCAGCGTTTATGGGACTAGCGGGAGGTACGAGCAGTACTTC. The chain joins TRBV29-1 to TRBJ2-7, with 15 positions matching TRBD2. The CDR3 is 14 amino acids. Trimming cost V 5 bases and J 4 bases; bases outside gene matches: 3. Germline CDR1 is SQVTM and CDR2 is ANQGSEA.

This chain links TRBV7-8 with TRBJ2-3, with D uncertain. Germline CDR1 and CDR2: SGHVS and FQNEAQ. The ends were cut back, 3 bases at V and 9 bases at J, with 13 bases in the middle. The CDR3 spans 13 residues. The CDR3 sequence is CASSLFTGQTQYF. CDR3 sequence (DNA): TGTGCCAGCAGCTTGTTTACGGGCCAGACGCAGTATTTT. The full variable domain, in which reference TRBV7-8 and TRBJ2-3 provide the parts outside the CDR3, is GAGVSQSPRYKVAKRGQDVALRCDPISGHVSLFWYQQALGQGPEFLTYFQNEAQLDKSGLPSDRFFAERPEGSVSTLKIQRTQQEDSAVYLCASSLFTGQTQYFGPGTRLTVL.

The CDR3 DNA follows: TGTGCCATCAGTGAGTCGAGGGGTTTTCAGCCCCAGCATTTT. Amino acid sequence: CAISESRGFQPQHF. The chain uses TRBV10-3 and TRBJ1-5, with D tentatively TRBD1 (5 bases). CDR1 is ENHRY, CDR2 SYGVKD, per germline. This CDR3 spans 14 amino acids. V lost 0 bases to trimming and J lost 6 bases, with 9 bases between them.

CDR3 nucleotide sequence: TGTGCCAGCAGCTTAAACGTGGGACAGCAGGGACTAGCGGGAGAGACCCAGTACTTC. Its translation: CASSLNVGQQGLAGETQYF. The chain links TRBV7-6 to TRBJ2-5; 12 bases line up with TRBD2. J lost 4 bases, V lost 2 bases, and 14 bases had no gene match. Per the germline V gene, CDR1 is SGHVS and CDR2 is FNYEAQ. The CDR3 extends over 19 amino acids. Full variable domain (rest looked up from reference TRBV7-6 and TRBJ2-5): GAGVSQSPRYKVTKRGQDVALRCDPISGHVSLYWYRQALGQGPEFLTYFNYEAQQDKSGLPNDRFSAERPEGSISTLTIQRTEQRDSAMYRCASSLNVGQQGLAGETQYFGPGTRLLVL.

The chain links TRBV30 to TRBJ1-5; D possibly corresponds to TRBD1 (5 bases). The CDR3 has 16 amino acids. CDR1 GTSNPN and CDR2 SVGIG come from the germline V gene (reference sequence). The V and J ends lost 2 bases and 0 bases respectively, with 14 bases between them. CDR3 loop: CAWSRRTTRSNQPQHF. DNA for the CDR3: TGTGCCTGGAGTCGACGGACAACCCGTAGCAATCAGCCCCAGCATTTT.

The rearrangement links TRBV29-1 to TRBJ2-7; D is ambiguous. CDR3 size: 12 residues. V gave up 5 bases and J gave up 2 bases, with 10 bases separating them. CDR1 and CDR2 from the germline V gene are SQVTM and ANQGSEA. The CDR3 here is CSVRFETYEQYF. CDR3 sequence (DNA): TGCAGCGTTCGCTTCGAAACCTACGAGCAGTACTTC.

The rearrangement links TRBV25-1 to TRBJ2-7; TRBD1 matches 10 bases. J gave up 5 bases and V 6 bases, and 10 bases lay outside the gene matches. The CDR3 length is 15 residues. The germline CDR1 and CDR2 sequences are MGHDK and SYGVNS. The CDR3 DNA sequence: TGTGCCAGCAGGGAACCGGGACAGGGGACAAACGAGCAGTACTTC. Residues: CASREPGQGTNEQYF.

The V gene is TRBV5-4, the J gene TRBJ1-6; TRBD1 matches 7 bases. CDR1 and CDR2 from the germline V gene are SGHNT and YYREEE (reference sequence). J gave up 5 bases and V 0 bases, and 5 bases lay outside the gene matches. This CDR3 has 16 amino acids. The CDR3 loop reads CASSLAMGQNNSPLHF. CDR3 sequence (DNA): TGTGCCAGCAGCTTGGCAATGGGACAGAATAATTCACCCCTCCACTTT.